The 27 T cell receptor beta chains below come from one sample, sequenced in a study of technical replicates of blood from several donors. Generated by immunoSEQ multiplex PCR, the TCRdb table keeps only in-frame clones and is missing some. The data show around 62,000 clones, approximately 97% seen once. Sequencing was performed on T cells isolated from PBMCs. The source of these receptors is a human donor in good health.

The chain employs TRBV27 and TRBJ2-2; maybe TRBD2 (6 bases). Between the trimmed V and J ends, which lost 4 bases and 6 bases, there was a span of 6 bases. Germline values: CDR1 MNHEY, CDR2 SMNVEV (reference sequence). This CDR3 comprises 12 residues. The CDR3 region has the DNA TGTGCCAGCAGTTCGGGGGCCGGGGAGCTGTTTTTT. Its protein is CASSSGAGELFF.

The chain carries TRBV2 and TRBJ2-7; tentatively, D is TRBD2 (6 bases). The germline CDR1 and CDR2 sequences are SNHLY and FYNNEI. This CDR3 contains 14 residues. Trimming shortened V by 6 bases and J by 1 base, and 13 bases separated the two germline ends. Here the CDR3 DNA reads TGTGCCAGCAGCTCGGGACTCGTGTCCTACGAGCAGTACTTC. Protein product: CASSSGLVSYEQYF.

This chain joins TRBV7-9 and TRBJ2-6; TRBD1 might be the D (5 bases). Trimming pared 5 bases from V and 4 bases from J, leaving 18 bases between. This CDR3 is built from 17 residues. Germline V CDR1 and CDR2: SEHNR, FQNEAQ (reference sequence). Here the CDR3 reads CASSKDRGPKGANVLTF. The CDR3 nucleotides read TGTGCCAGCAGCAAAGACAGAGGCCCTAAAGGGGCCAACGTCCTGACTTTC. The variable domain in full, with the rest retrieved from reference TRBV7-9 and TRBJ2-6, is DTGVSQNPRHKITKRGQNVTFRCDPISEHNRLYWYRQTLGQGPEFLTYFQNEAQLEKSRLLSDRFSAERPKGSFSTLEIQRTEQGDSAMYLCASSKDRGPKGANVLTFGAGSRLTVL.

J is TRBJ2-7 and V is TRBV11-2; perhaps TRBD1 as D (6 bases). Germline CDR1 reads SGHAT; CDR2 reads FQNNGV. V gave up 3 bases and J gave up 0 bases, with 9 bases separating them. The CDR3 has 14 amino acids. The CDR3 coding sequence is TGTGCCAGCAGCTTGACAGGTCGCTCCTACGAGCAGTACTTC. It codes for CASSLTGRSYEQYF.

V usage is TRBV27 and J usage is TRBJ2-7, with D perhaps TRBD1 (7 bases). The length of the CDR3 is 14 residues. V was shortened by 5 bases and J by 0 bases, with 11 bases between the two germline ends. The germline V gene encodes CDR1 MNHEY and CDR2 SMNVEV (reference sequence). The CDR3 loop reads CASSNRGLSYEQYF. The CDR3 nucleotides read TGTGCCAGCAGTAACAGGGGACTCTCCTACGAGCAGTACTTC.

V and J are TRBV5-4 and TRBJ2-3, with D maybe TRBD2 (5 bases). V was shortened by 0 bases and J by 5 bases, with 13 bases between the two germline ends. The CDR3 is 15 amino acids. The germline gives CDR1 SGHNT, CDR2 YYREEE (reference sequence). Here the CDR3 reads CASSLGGGSIDTQYF. DNA for the CDR3: TGTGCCAGCAGCTTGGGCGGCGGGTCTATAGATACGCAGTATTTT.

The chain links TRBV19 to TRBJ2-1; D is possibly TRBD2 (5 bases). Germline assignment: CDR1 LNHDA and CDR2 SQIVND (reference sequence). The V end was cut by 5 bases, the J end by 5 bases, with 13 bases between. The CDR3 runs to 14 residues. The CDR3 coding sequence is TGTGCCAGTAGTCCCAGGACTCTTAACAATGAGCAGTTCTTC. Its translation: CASSPRTLNNEQFF.

This clone was seen only once. The chain combines TRBV7-2 with TRBJ2-5; D uncertain. The V end was cut by 6 bases, the J end by 5 bases, with 16 bases between. The CDR3 spans 14 residues. Germline loops: CDR1 SGHTA, CDR2 FQGNSA. The CDR3 is CASSLDLVEETQYF. In DNA, the CDR3 is TGTGCCAGCAGTCTAGACCTCGTCGAGGAGACCCAGTACTTC.

This clone came up once. The chain links TRBV9 to TRBJ2-1; D perhaps matches TRBD1 (6 bases). Trimming took off 2 bases at V and 6 bases at J, with 12 bases between the two ends. Germline V gene data show CDR1 as SGDLS and CDR2 as YYNGEE. The CDR3 is made up of 14 amino acids. The CDR3 region is CASSVGAGVNEQFF. DNA for the CDR3: TGTGCCAGCAGCGTTGGGGCAGGGGTCAATGAGCAGTTCTTC.

The chain has TRBV10-3 and TRBJ2-1; 7 bases fit TRBD2. Per the germline V gene, CDR1 is ENHRY and CDR2 is SYGVKD. This CDR3 has 11 residues. Unmatched junction bases numbered 9, after V lost 10 bases and J lost 12 bases. The CDR3 protein is CASLGGSSQFF. The DNA for the CDR3 is TGTGCCAGCTTGGGAGGGAGCTCGCAGTTCTTC.

This clone showed up just once. The chain carries TRBV11-2 and TRBJ2-1, with TRBD2 matching over 10 bases. The J segment lost 9 bases and the V segment lost 1 base, leaving 6 bases of the junction unmatched. Per germline, CDR1 SGHAT and CDR2 FQNNGV. The CDR3 loop spans 15 amino acids. The CDR3 protein is CASSLVSSGRIEQFF. CDR3 in DNA: TGTGCCAGCAGCTTAGTCTCTAGCGGGAGAATTGAGCAGTTCTTC.

A single count supports this clone. The V gene is TRBV28, the J gene TRBJ1-1; tentative D call: TRBD1 (5 bases). Between the trimmed V and J ends, which lost 7 bases and 1 base, there was a span of 19 bases. The length of the CDR3 is 16 residues. Germline V CDR1 and CDR2: MDHEN, SYDVKM. CDR3 bases: TGTGCCAGCATTGGAGGGGCCCTCCCTGAGAACACTGAAGCTTTCTTT. Its translation is CASIGGALPENTEAFF.

This chain joins TRBV2 and TRBJ1-1; D is uncertain. The CDR3 loop spans 14 amino acids. Trimming stripped 9 bases from V and 5 bases from J, with 19 bases between. The germline V gene encodes CDR1 SNHLY and CDR2 FYNNEI. CDR3 nucleotides: TGTGCCAGTATCGAGACCCCGTCGAGGACTGAAGCTTTCTTT. This translates into CASIETPSRTEAFF.

CDR3 nucleotide sequence: TGTGCCAGCAGCCAAGGCCCTAGCGGGAGGACTAGCTCCTACGAGCAGTACTTC. Translated, it gives CASSQGPSGRTSSYEQYF. This sequence joins TRBV4-2 and TRBJ2-7, with 11 bases matching TRBD2. The germline V gene has CDR1 LGHNA and CDR2 YNFKEQ. The CDR3 totals 18 residues. Germline trimming cut 1 base from V and 0 bases from J; bases unmatched to any gene: 8.

The J gene is TRBJ2-5, the V gene TRBV2, with D possibly being TRBD2 (5 bases). V lost 6 bases, J lost 5 bases, and 13 bases lay in between. The CDR3 extends over 13 amino acids. Germline values: CDR1 SNHLY, CDR2 FYNNEI. CDR3 sequence reads: CASSVDYMETQYF. CDR3 nucleotide sequence: TGTGCCAGCAGCGTAGACTACATGGAGACCCAGTACTTC.

The chain employs TRBV6-6 and TRBJ2-7, with TRBD1 identical over 9 bases. This CDR3 comprises 13 residues. Germline loops: CDR1 MNHNY, CDR2 SVGAGI (reference sequence). With V trimmed by 8 bases and J by 5 bases, 7 bases remained unmatched. The CDR3 sequence is CASEGDRADEQYF. The CDR3 nucleotides are TGTGCCAGCGAGGGGGACAGGGCCGACGAGCAGTACTTC.

V is TRBV2 and J is TRBJ1-1; possibly TRBD1 for D (6 bases). Trimming stripped 9 bases from V and 0 bases from J, with 11 bases between. This CDR3 comprises 13 residues. Germline V gene data show CDR1 as SNHLY and CDR2 as FYNNEI. The CDR3 protein is CASQGIMNTEAFF. CDR3 bases: TGTGCCAGTCAGGGGATAATGAACACTGAAGCTTTCTTT.

The rearrangement links TRBV6-1 to TRBJ2-7; 8 nucleotides line up with TRBD1. The CDR3 is 15 amino acids. The V gene end was trimmed by 1 base and the J gene end by 4 bases; junction bases not matched to a gene: 6. Looked up from germline, CDR1 is MNHNS and CDR2 is SASEGT. CDR3 amino acids: CASSEGLDRVYEQYF. In nucleotides, the CDR3 is TGTGCCAGCAGTGAAGGATTGGACAGGGTATACGAGCAGTACTTC.

The chain couples TRBV11-2 to TRBJ1-4; 7 nucleotides agree with TRBD1. The CDR3 runs to 16 residues. In germline, CDR1 is SGHAT, CDR2 FQNNGV. Germline trimming cut 0 bases from V and 8 bases from J; bases unmatched to any gene: 9. CDR3 nucleotide sequence: TGTGCCAGCAGCTTAGATTCGTGGGCAGGGGGAGAAAAACTGTTTTTT. It encodes CASSLDSWAGGEKLFF.

In nucleotides, the CDR3 is TGTGCCATCAATGACGGGACTAGGGAAGAGCAGTACTTC. Amino acids: CAINDGTREEQYF. The chain uses TRBV10-3 and TRBJ2-7; 8 bases are shared with TRBD2. J was trimmed by 7 bases and V by 7 bases; bases with no gene match: 9. The CDR3 spans 13 residues. Germline CDR1 is ENHRY and CDR2 is SYGVKD.

This rearrangement joins TRBV4-2 to TRBJ2-7, with TRBD2 matching 9 bases. The V and J ends lost 4 bases and 6 bases, in that order; junction bases with no gene match: 13. Germline V gene sequence: CDR1 LGHNA, CDR2 YNFKEQ. CDR3 length: 16 residues. DNA for the CDR3: TGTGCCAGCAGCCCCTTAGGGGGTAGCGGGAGTATCGAGCAGTACTTC. It translates to CASSPLGGSGSIEQYF.

This chain uses TRBV15 with TRBJ2-7, with D possibly TRBD1 on 6 matching bases. The CDR3 spans 15 residues. From germline, CDR1 is LNHNV and CDR2 YYDKDF (reference sequence). The V and J ends lost 0 bases and 2 bases respectively, with 11 bases between them. In nucleotides, the CDR3 is TGTGCCACCAGCAGAGATCCGGACAGCCCCTACGAGCAGTACTTC. As protein: CATSRDPDSPYEQYF. Looking up the rest from reference TRBV15 and TRBJ2-7 gives the full variable domain: DAMVIQNPRYQVTQFGKPVTLSCSQTLNHNVMYWYQQKSSQAPKLLFHYYDKDFNNEADTPDNFQSRRPNTSFCFLDIRSPGLGDTAMYLCATSRDPDSPYEQYFGPGTRLTVT.

A single count supports this clone. This chain connects TRBV5-4 to TRBJ2-1; perhaps TRBD2 as D (6 bases). Germline V gene data show CDR1 as SGHNT and CDR2 as YYREEE (reference sequence). Trimming pared 7 bases from V and 1 base from J, leaving 12 bases between. The CDR3 has 14 residues. Here the CDR3 reads CASRRGSSYNEQFF. CDR3 in DNA: TGTGCCAGCCGCCGGGGGTCTTCCTACAATGAGCAGTTCTTC.

This rearrangement joins TRBV7-8 to TRBJ2-5, with TRBD1 matching over 7 bases. The CDR3 runs 14 residues. The trim removed 3 bases at V and 4 bases at J, leaving 5 bases unmatched. The V gene's germline CDR1 is SGHVS and CDR2 FQNEAQ. CDR3 nucleotide sequence: TGTGCCAGCAGCTTGACAGGGTTAGGAGAGACCCAGTACTTC. It is translated as CASSLTGLGETQYF.

The chain joins TRBV6-5 to TRBJ2-1; TRBD2 matches at 10 bases. Trimming cost V 6 bases and J 9 bases; bases outside gene matches: 8. CDR1 and CDR2 (germline): MNHEY, SVGAGI. CDR3 length: 14 residues. The CDR3 nucleotides read TGTGCCAGCAGCCTCCTAGCGGGAGACGGTGAGCAGTTCTTC. It encodes CASSLLAGDGEQFF.

V is TRBV6-5 and J is TRBJ1-4; TRBD1 is a possible D gene (6 bases). CDR1 is MNHEY, CDR2 SVGAGI, per germline. This CDR3 comprises 15 residues. V lost 6 bases to trimming and J lost 10 bases, with 21 bases between them. In DNA form, the CDR3 reads TGTGCCAGCAGGCCCGGACAGACCTCCTCCGGAAAACTGTTTTTT. Translated: CASRPGQTSSGKLFF.

Only one count was recorded for this clone. The V call is TRBV27, the J call TRBJ2-1; 13 bases align to TRBD2. The CDR3 consists of 15 residues. Germline CDR1 and CDR2: MNHEY and SMNVEV (reference sequence). Trimming took 4 bases from V and 9 from J; bases not matched to a gene: 6. CDR3 protein: CASSWGLAGPGEQFF. The CDR3 DNA follows: TGTGCCAGCAGTTGGGGACTAGCGGGACCCGGTGAGCAGTTCTTC.